A single sample is the source of the 2 T cell receptor beta chains below, sequenced in a study of cytomegalovirus exposure and HLA in healthy donors. The PCR ran on 60 Vbeta and 13 Jbeta primers. The assay was immunoSEQ multiplex PCR, and TCRdb's table has in-frame clones only and misses some. Among around 170,000 clones, more than 75% were seen once, and the ten largest hold approximately 1.5%. Sequencing was done on a sample of PBMCs. These TCRs come from a male donor in good health and CMV-seronegative.

The V call is TRBV9, the J call TRBJ2-1; 8 positions match TRBD2. With 0 bases clipped from V and 8 bases from J, the junction kept 4 bases outside the gene matches. The germline V gene encodes CDR1 SGDLS and CDR2 YYNGEE. The CDR3 is 14 residues long. The CDR3 DNA reads TGTGCCAGCAGCGTAGCCAGCGGGAGCGATGAGCAGTTCTTC. This codes for CASSVASGSDEQFF.

The chain uses TRBV27 and TRBJ1-5; 11 bases match TRBD1. J lost 6 bases, V lost 5 bases, and 6 bases had no gene match. Germline values: CDR1 MNHEY, CDR2 SMNVEV (reference sequence). The CDR3 totals 15 residues. The CDR3 DNA reads as TGTGCCAGCAGTACTGGGACAGGGGGTAGTCAGCCCCAGCATTTT. This translates into CASSTGTGGSQPQHF.